Listed here are 12 T cell receptor beta chains from one sample, sequenced in a study of blood T cell repertoires in COVID-19. The data were produced by immunoSEQ multiplex PCR, yet TCRdb's version contains in-frame clones alone and is incomplete. This sample has around 58,000 clones, with about nine tenths found just once. Sequenced input: peripheral blood. The receptors come from a human donor with active COVID-19. The donor label of this sample is uncertain.

This chain links TRBV5-1 with TRBJ2-3; 9 positions match TRBD1. The germline V gene encodes CDR1 SGHRS and CDR2 YFSETQ. V dropped 4 bases and J dropped 1; count of bases not matched to a gene: 10. This CDR3 comprises 17 residues. The CDR3 nucleotides read TGCGCCAGCAGCCCGGGGTCGACAGGGGGACGCACAGATACGCAGTATTTT. Residues: CASSPGSTGGRTDTQYF.

This clone turned up a few times. The rearrangement links TRBV5-6 to TRBJ1-2; D ambiguous. V lost 0 bases and J 3 bases, leaving 9 bases between the germline ends. There are 14 residues in the CDR3. Germline V gene sequence: CDR1 SGHDT, CDR2 YYEEEE. Here the CDR3 reads CASSLVGRDYGYTF. The CDR3 nucleotides are TGTGCCAGCAGCTTGGTAGGGAGAGACTATGGCTACACCTTC.

The chain joins TRBV6-1 to TRBJ1-3; TRBD1 matches 10 bases. The V gene's germline CDR1 is MNHNS and CDR2 SASEGT. V trimming: 3 bases; J trimming: 2 bases; junction bases outside the gene matches: 1. There are 15 residues in the CDR3. CDR3 sequence reads: CASSDGQGAGNTIYF. CDR3 sequence (DNA): TGTGCCAGCAGTGATGGACAGGGGGCTGGAAACACCATATATTTT.

The gene calls are TRBV5-4 and TRBJ1-2, with a possible D match to TRBD1 (6 bases). This CDR3 contains 14 residues. V shed 0 bases and J shed 8 bases, with 14 bases lying between them. Germline V CDR1 and CDR2: SGHNT, YYREEE (reference sequence). The CDR3 here is CASSLAKGGAGYTF. DNA of the CDR3: TGTGCCAGCAGCTTGGCCAAGGGGGGGGCAGGCTACACCTTC. The whole variable domain, filled in from reference TRBV5-4 and TRBJ1-2, reads ETGVTQSPTHLIKTRGQQVTLRCSSQSGHNTVSWYQQALGQGPQFIFQYYREEENGRGNFPPRFSGLQFPNYSSELNVNALELDDSALYLCASSLAKGGAGYTFGSGTRLTVV.

The rearrangement joins TRBV18 to TRBJ1-1, with TRBD1 identical over 11 bases. CDR1 and CDR2 (germline): KGHSH, LQKENI. Trimming cost V 7 bases and J 3 bases; bases outside gene matches: 7. The CDR3 extends over 15 amino acids. CDR3 nucleotide sequence: TGTGCCAGCTGTCGGACAGGGGGCACGGACACTGAAGCTTTCTTT. This gives the protein CASCRTGGTDTEAFF.

The genes are TRBV28 and TRBJ2-7; D is possibly TRBD1 (5 bases). CDR1 and CDR2 (germline): MDHEN, SYDVKM. CDR3 size: 15 residues. Between the trimmed V and J ends, which lost 2 bases and 3 bases, there was a span of 14 bases. CDR3 sequence: CASSLRGSTGYEQYV. The CDR3 DNA is TGTGCCAGCAGTTTAAGGGGCTCGACTGGCTACGAGCAGTACGTC.

The chain carries TRBV19 and TRBJ2-1, with TRBD2 identical over 13 bases. The CDR3 extends over 19 amino acids. V shed 0 bases and J 3 bases; nucleotides not matched to a gene: 8. Germline lookup yields CDR1 LNHDA and CDR2 SQIVND (reference sequence). This CDR3 reads CASSIDPGLAGALYNEQFF. CDR3 coding DNA: TGTGCCAGTAGTATAGACCCCGGACTAGCGGGAGCCCTCTACAATGAGCAGTTCTTC.

The J gene is TRBJ2-4, the V gene TRBV27, with D hard to call. Deletions cut 5 bases from V and 0 bases from J, with 8 bases between. CDR1 and CDR2 (germline): MNHEY, SMNVEV (reference sequence). This CDR3 is built from 14 residues. The chain's CDR3 is CASSPGLAKNIQYF. CDR3 nucleotide sequence: TGTGCCAGCAGTCCCGGTCTAGCCAAAAACATTCAGTACTTC.

The V and J genes are TRBV5-4 and TRBJ2-1, with 12 positions matching TRBD2. This CDR3 is 16 amino acids long. Germline-derived CDR1 and CDR2 are SGHNT and YYREEE (reference sequence). Unmatched junction bases numbered 6, after V lost 2 bases and J lost 6 bases. CDR3 nucleotide sequence: TGTGCCAGCAGCTTAGGTCTAGCGGGGGGGATCAATGAGCAGTTCTTC. Translating gives CASSLGLAGGINEQFF.

V is TRBV12-3 or TRBV12-4 and J is TRBJ2-1, with a tentative D call TRBD2 (6 bases). Between the trimmed V and J ends, which lost 6 bases and 7 bases, there was a span of 10 bases. The CDR3 sequence is 12 residues long. The chain's CDR3 is CASRWGVNEQFF. CDR3 in DNA: TGTGCCAGCAGGTGGGGGGTGAATGAGCAGTTCTTC.

The chain recombines TRBV9 with TRBJ1-2; 9 bases align to TRBD1. The CDR3 length is 15 residues. V lost 5 bases to trimming and J lost 2 bases; unmatched junction nucleotides: 7. Per germline, CDR1 SGDLS and CDR2 YYNGEE. CDR3 in amino acids: CASSGDRVKNYGYTF. The CDR3 nucleotides read TGTGCCAGCAGTGGGGACAGGGTAAAGAACTATGGCTACACCTTC.

The chain links TRBV7-3 to TRBJ2-1; TRBD2 aligns across 9 bases. The V and J ends lost 5 bases and 4 bases, in that order; junction bases with no gene match: 3. Germline CDR1 is SGHTA and CDR2 is FQGTGA. The CDR3 totals 14 residues. CDR3 protein: CASSPAGGYNEQFF. CDR3 nucleotides: TGTGCCAGCAGCCCAGCGGGGGGTTACAATGAGCAGTTCTTC.